This T cell receptor (beta chain) was documented in a study of CD8 T cells in ankylosing spondylitis. This clonotype was counted only a few times. No antigen is known for it. Study findings and constraints: Relatively scarce in peripheral blood, disease-linked clones were CD8+.

Quantitative 5'-RACE with molecular barcodes was used to make the TCR beta libraries. MiXCR, applied by TCRdb to the 5' RACE reads, yields one record per CDR3 protein. The sample contains some 300,000 distinct CDR3 sequences, less than 25% of which appear only once. The CDR3 sequence is 16 residues long. Germline CDR1 is SQVTM and CDR2 is ANQGSEA. The V gene end was trimmed by 4 bases and the J gene end by 2 bases; junction bases not matched to a gene: 11. The genes are TRBV29-1 and TRBJ2-3; 8 bases line up with TRBD2. The TCR comes from a female donor with ankylosing spondylitis or in good health (not recorded which). Sequencing was carried out using blood, either unsorted or a sorted T cell fraction (not recorded which). In DNA form, the CDR3 reads TGCAGCGTTGCGGGCCGCGGGAGGCCCTACACAGATACGCAGTATTTT. The encoded protein is CSVAGRGRPYTDTQYF.